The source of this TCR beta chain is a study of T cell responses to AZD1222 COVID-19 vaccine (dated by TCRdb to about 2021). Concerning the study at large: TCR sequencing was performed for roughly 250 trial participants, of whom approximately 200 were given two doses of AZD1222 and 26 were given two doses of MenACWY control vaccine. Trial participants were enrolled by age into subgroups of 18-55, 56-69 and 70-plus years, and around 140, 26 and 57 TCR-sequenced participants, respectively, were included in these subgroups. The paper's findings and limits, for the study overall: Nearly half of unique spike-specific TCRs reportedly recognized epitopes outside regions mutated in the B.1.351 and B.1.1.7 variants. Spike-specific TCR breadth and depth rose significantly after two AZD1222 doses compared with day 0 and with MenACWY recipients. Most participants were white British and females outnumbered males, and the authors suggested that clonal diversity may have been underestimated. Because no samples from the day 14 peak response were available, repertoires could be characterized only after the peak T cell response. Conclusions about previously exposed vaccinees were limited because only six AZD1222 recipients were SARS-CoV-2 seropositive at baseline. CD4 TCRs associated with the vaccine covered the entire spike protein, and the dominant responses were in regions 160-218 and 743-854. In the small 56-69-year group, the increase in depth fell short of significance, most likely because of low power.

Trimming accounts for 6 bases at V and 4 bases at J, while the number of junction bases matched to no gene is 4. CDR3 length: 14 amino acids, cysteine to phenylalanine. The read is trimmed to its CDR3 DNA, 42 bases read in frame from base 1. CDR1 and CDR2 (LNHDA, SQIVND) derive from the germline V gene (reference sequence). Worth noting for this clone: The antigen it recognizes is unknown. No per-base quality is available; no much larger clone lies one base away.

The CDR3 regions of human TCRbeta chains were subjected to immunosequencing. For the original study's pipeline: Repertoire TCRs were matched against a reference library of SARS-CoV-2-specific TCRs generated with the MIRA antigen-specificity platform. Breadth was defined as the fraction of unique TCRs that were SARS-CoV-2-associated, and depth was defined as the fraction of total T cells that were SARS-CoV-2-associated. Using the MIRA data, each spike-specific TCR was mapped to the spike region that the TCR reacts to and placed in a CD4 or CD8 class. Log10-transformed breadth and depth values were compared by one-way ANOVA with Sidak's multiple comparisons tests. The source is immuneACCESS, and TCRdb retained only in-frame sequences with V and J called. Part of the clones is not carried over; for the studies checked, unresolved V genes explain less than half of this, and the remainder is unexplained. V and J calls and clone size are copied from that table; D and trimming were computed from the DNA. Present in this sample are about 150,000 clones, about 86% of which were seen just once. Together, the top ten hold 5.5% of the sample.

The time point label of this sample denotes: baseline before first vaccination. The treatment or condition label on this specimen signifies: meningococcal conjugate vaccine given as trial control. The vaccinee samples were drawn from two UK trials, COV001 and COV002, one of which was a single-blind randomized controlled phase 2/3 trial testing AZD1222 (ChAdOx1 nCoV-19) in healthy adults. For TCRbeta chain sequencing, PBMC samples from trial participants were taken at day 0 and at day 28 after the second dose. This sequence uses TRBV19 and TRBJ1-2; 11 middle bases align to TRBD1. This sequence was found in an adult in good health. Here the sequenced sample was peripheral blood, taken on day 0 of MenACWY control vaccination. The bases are TGTGCCAGTAGGCGGGACAGGGGGGGCTATGGCTACACCTTC. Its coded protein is CASRRDRGGYGYTF.